This T cell receptor beta chain emerged from a study of cytomegalovirus exposure and HLA in healthy donors listed by TCRdb under 2017. For the wider study: According to an earlier analysis of 550 to 750 of the donors, about 179 million T cells yielded 120 million or so unique TCR beta sequences and more than 250 Gb of sequence data. Roughly 300 gigabases of sequencing data and 70 million to 85 million unique TCR sequences were included in an early release covering several hundred HLA-typed donors. The genetic ancestry cluster associated with self-reported Caucasian donors included around four fifths of the 300 to 450 genotyped donors. The study aimed to test whether cataloging public T cell receptors could reveal signatures of past pathogen exposure. The study profiled the T cell repertoires of under 850 subjects by immunosequencing and related them to cytomegalovirus serostatus. Besides the first cohort of about 730 subjects, a separate validation cohort made up of 120 different subjects was used. To predict cytomegalovirus infection status, the study combined high-throughput TCR immunosequencing, statistical association of individual TCRs with disease status, and machine learning. To study patterns of TCR occurrence, a later analysis re-analyzed previously published TCR beta repertoires from 500 to 850 donors and added high-resolution HLA genotyping. In the later analysis, no new phenotypic data were used to find candidate immune exposures; instead, reliance was placed on TCR beta sequences and their occurrence across donors. In an earlier analysis of 587 of the donors, high-throughput TCR beta sequencing was used to judge whether each TCR beta V gene segment behaved as functional or pseudogenic. Donor age, sex, ethnicity and CMV serostatus were collected together with the repertoire data. In a later genetic analysis, genome-wide SNP genotypes for about three fifths of the roughly 670 donors were used, and that subset was treated as a discovery cohort. Every discovery cohort repertoire had been produced on one sequencing platform. HLA typing included class I and class II loci at four-digit resolution. The number of donors typed differed by locus, with 629-630 for A, B, C, DRB1 and DQB1, around 520 for DQA1, 600 to 610 for DPA1, and some 440 for DPB1. A handful of DR-DQ haplotypes were handled as single units for association and clustering because linkage in the cohort was strong. Among 398 genotyped donors of the cohort, an average of roughly 230,000 unique TCR beta nucleotide sequences was sequenced per donor, of which about 20% were non-productive. Study-level results and caveats: In vitro tests confirmed that a few of the cytomegalovirus-associated TCR beta chains recognize cytomegalovirus antigens. Because HLA typing was missing for some donors at each locus, association tests included only the typed subset. The cohort was sequenced for TCR beta chains only, and without alpha or paired-chain data the features that could be detected were limited. Some 16 rarely observed V segments, including chromosome 9 orphons, were excluded from the earlier analysis of several hundred of the donors because counts were too low. Compared with the roughly 710-donor mean, donors in an Asian-associated ancestry cluster had fewer N-insertions in productive TCRs, according to a later genetic analysis. Presence/absence analyses assumed roughly uniform sequencing depth across donors, an assumption that may not hold. When HLA alleles, especially DR and DQ, strongly co-occurred, TCR associations were difficult to assign to individual alleles. According to a later analysis, parvovirus B19, influenza, CMV and Epstein-Barr virus appeared linked to several top co-occurrence clusters. The study gave a list of under 200 TCR beta chains associated with cytomegalovirus. Correlated functional status among segregating V segments might be attributable to linkage disequilibrium, but an unknown experimental factor could not be ruled out. Most TCR sequences were observed very rarely across donors, whereas some public TCRs were present in many individuals. The classifier was reported to diagnose cytomegalovirus status with high specificity and sensitivity in both the original cohort and the validation cohort. The 87-base-pair reads could not distinguish some IMGT-functional V segments, including TRBV6-2 and TRBV6-3, so those segments were excluded. According to a later analysis, most CMV-associated TCR beta chains appeared to be HLA-restricted, and the HLA associations seemed to be driven largely by CMV exposure. A cluster of highly shared sequence variants was judged likely to be a technical artifact of the sequencing pipeline. V-gene and J-gene trimming of TCR beta chains was associated with a missense DCLRE1C variant in a later genetic analysis, and the association was replicated in an independent cohort. In an earlier analysis of fewer than 750 of the donors, most TCR beta V segments were observed in productive rearrangements about 87% or about 30% of the time, broadly matching IMGT annotations. A further reported finding was that TCR beta sequences accurately predicted the HLA-A and HLA-B alleles for most subjects in the first cohort. Specific HLA alleles were associated with 15,000 to 20,000 TCR beta sequences at a false discovery rate of 0.05 in a later analysis. Compared with equally common non-associated chains, HLA-associated TCR beta chains in a later analysis were more clonally expanded and had lower generation probabilities. For the cohort, immune exposure information was limited to CMV serostatus. It was suggested by the authors that the approach could potentially be generalized to other disease states and immunological phenotypes. In a later analysis, the rate of TCR association differed among HLA loci, with DRB1 alleles having the most associated TCRs and HLA-C alleles having the fewest.

Regarding this clone: Its binding antigen is unknown. No quality values exist for individual bases; no much larger clone is one base distant.

Inclusive of the bounding cysteine and phenylalanine, the CDR3 is 16 residues long. Only the CDR3 portion is preserved as DNA: 48 bases, with reading frame beginning at the first base. Clipping removes 3 bases from V and 1 base from J, with 9 as the unmatched junction base count. CDR1 SGHTA and CDR2 FQGNSA were looked up in the germline V gene. In total, approximately 610 healthy bone marrow donors made up the cohort. Cohort members were all nominally healthy when sampled, although unrecorded immune exposures were likely present. The donor tested CMV seronegative and was one of the 352 seronegative cohort members. Each donor provided a peripheral blood sample, and peripheral blood mononuclear cells were used for TCR beta sequencing. The Qiagen DNeasy Blood Extraction Kit was used to extract genomic DNA from the blood cell samples. The method behind the library was the immunoSEQ multiplex PCR assay. For the multiplex PCR, a mixture combining 60 forward primers for TCR Vbeta segments and 13 reverse primers for TCR Jbeta segments was used. The CDR3 region of rearranged TCR beta genes was amplified from genomic DNA with a multiplex PCR assay. The Illumina HiSeq System was used to sequence the amplified TCR beta libraries as 87-base-pair reads. On the study's bioinformatics: A later analysis counted 75 million to 100 million unique TCR beta chains across the 700 or so repertoires, and roughly 9.9 million of these chains were shared by at least two donors. Raw reads were error-corrected and collapsed into unique sequences by a nearest-neighbor algorithm in which closely related sequences were merged to remove PCR and sequencing errors. V, D and J gene segments were assigned by aligning CDR3 sequences to IMGT reference sequences. Each retained sequence needed at least a six-nucleotide match to both a V gene segment and a J gene segment. A rearrangement counted as productive if the CDR3 had no stop codons and remained in frame with V and J, and every other rearrangement counted as non-productive. CDR3 was defined according to IMGT convention as the region running from the second conserved V-encoded cysteine to the conserved J-encoded phenylalanine. The earlier analysis of fewer than 700 of the donors excluded sequences that lacked an unambiguous match to a single V gene segment. In an earlier analysis of several hundred of the donors, V segments were called functional above 56.7% productive rearrangements and were called segregating when the between-donor standard deviation exceeded 5%. To diagnose cytomegalovirus status from the catalog of TCR beta chain sequences, a statistical classification framework was built. V and J gene assignment, in a later analysis, came from comparing TCR nucleotide sequences with IMGT/GENE-DB human TR gene sequences. A later analysis assigned CDR3 sequences and most-parsimonious VDJ recombination scenarios with the TCRdist pipeline. A later analysis defined each TCR beta chain by its CDR3 amino acid sequence plus V-gene family, and excluded reads lacking a unique V-gene family. To address suspected cross-contamination and a sequencing artifact, a later analysis removed several hundred highly shared, low-generation-probability nucleotide sequences. For each public chain, a later analysis derived a clonal expansion index from normalized ranks of inferred template counts within each repertoire. Generation probabilities in a later analysis came from a VDJ recombination model fitted to out-of-frame rearrangements, and those results were checked against IGoR. In a later analysis, TCR-TCR, TCR-HLA and TCR-CMV co-occurrence was scored with hypergeometric tests, and a repertoire-size bias correction was applied to TCR pairs. To estimate false discovery rates, a later analysis permuted the HLA or CMV assignments 20 times. A later analysis grouped co-occurring TCRs with DBSCAN, adding TCRdist sequence similarity when clustering within HLA-allele-positive subsets. For co-occurrence clustering, repertoires with fewer than 30,000 or more than 120,000 public chains were excluded, along with about five repertoires with anomalous nucleotide sharing. TCRdb provides this immuneACCESS table in a form limited to in-frame rearrangements. Some clones are lacking; in checked studies, under half of them reflect an unresolved V gene, and why the rest are absent is not known. V and J calls and clone size are as listed in that table; D and trimming were resolved from the DNA. The sample table lists some 120,000 clones, 80% of them with a count of one. Of the sample, 1% is held by the ten largest clones.

This TCR came from a man in his forties in good health and CMV-seronegative. The chain was built from TRBV7-2 and TRBJ2-7, and 7 junction bases match TRBD2. The sample consisted of PBMCs. CDR3 sequence: CASSFGGSLPSYEQYF. The base sequence is TGTGCCAGCAGCTTTGGCGGGAGTTTGCCTTCCTACGAGCAGTACTTC.